This TCR beta chain was identified during a study of early stage breast cancer tumors. Looking at the study overall: About 80% of the 16 invasive tumors were ER+, PR+ and HER2-. The study, taken as a whole, reports: In most of the 16 patients, blood comparison separated tumor from normal breast.

About this clone itself: Its antigen remains unidentified.

The CDR3 sequence is 15 residues long. Germline V CDR1 and CDR2: SGDLS, YYNGEE. V lost 0 bases to trimming and J lost 0 bases, with 7 bases between them. Data came from immunoSEQ multiplex PCR; TCRdb stores just in-frame clones and leaves some out. The data show roughly 48,000 clones, roughly four fifths seen once. This chain connects TRBV9 to TRBJ2-1; D call uncertain. The sequencing sample was made of blood. The receptor's source is a person aged 50-59 years with breast cancer. Here the CDR3 DNA reads TGTGCCAGCAGCGTAGTCGGCACCTCCTACAATGAGCAGTTCTTC. Its protein is CASSVVGTSYNEQFF.